One and the same sample provided the 13 T cell receptor beta chains below, sequenced in a study of blood T cell repertoires in COVID-19 (dated by TCRdb to the early 2020s). Receptors were amplified or captured by the immunoSEQ multiplex PCR assay. TCRdb obtained this table from immuneACCESS and retained in-frame rearrangements with V and J assigned. These tables miss some clones; where compared with another copy, unresolved V genes account for less than half of the shortfall, and the remainder is unexplained. Present in this sample are some 98,000 clones, about 80% of which were seen just once. Approximately 10% of the sample goes to the ten largest clones. Sample: peripheral blood. These TCRs come from a man between 65 and 80 years old with active or convalescent COVID-19.

The chain uses TRBV11-2 and TRBJ1-6; 10 nucleotides agree with TRBD1. V shed 0 bases and J 7 bases; nucleotides not matched to a gene: 3. CDR1 and CDR2 from the germline V gene are SGHAT and FQNNGV. The CDR3 is 16 amino acids. The chain's CDR3 is CASSLDGGQGNSPLHF. DNA for the CDR3: TGTGCCAGCAGCTTAGATGGGGGACAGGGGAATTCACCCCTCCACTTT.

This chain joins TRBV7-9 and TRBJ2-7, with D maybe TRBD1 (6 bases). CDR3 length equals 14 residues. Trimming took 5 bases from V and 4 from J, leaving 15 bases between them. Per the germline V gene, CDR1 is SEHNR and CDR2 is FQNEAQ (reference sequence). CDR3 bases: TGTGCCAGCAGCCAGAGGACAGCTCCTTACGAGCAGTACTTC. Encoded protein: CASSQRTAPYEQYF.

This clone was detected only a few times. The V and J genes are TRBV4-2 and TRBJ2-7, with 9 bases matching TRBD2. CDR3 length: 16 amino acids. With V trimmed by 0 bases and J by 0 bases, 3 bases remained unmatched. In germline, CDR1 is LGHNA, CDR2 YNFKEQ. The CDR3 here is CASSQDPSGASYEQYF. For the CDR3, the DNA is TGTGCCAGCAGCCAAGACCCTAGCGGGGCCTCCTACGAGCAGTACTTC.

This chain connects TRBV10-3 to TRBJ1-2; TRBD1 agrees at 9 bases. V was pared by 8 bases and J by 7 bases, with 2 bases of the junction left unmatched. CDR1 and CDR2 from the germline V gene are ENHRY and SYGVKD. CDR3 length: 11 amino acids. CDR3: CAIGTGIGYTF. The CDR3 nucleotides are TGTGCCATCGGGACAGGGATTGGCTACACCTTC.

This clone was picked up a small number of times. This specimen includes other DNA sequences encoding the same CDR3. The chain has TRBV11-2 and TRBJ1-6, with D possibly TRBD1 on 5 matching bases. CDR1 and CDR2 (germline): SGHAT, FQNNGV. The CDR3 is 15 amino acids. V gave up 1 base and J gave up 7 bases, with 11 bases separating them. CDR3 protein: CASSLAGRGNSPLHF. CDR3 nucleotides: TGTGCCAGCAGCTTAGCTGGGAGGGGAAATTCACCCCTCCACTTT.

This clone was counted between two and nine times. The chain recombines TRBV27 with TRBJ2-5, with 9 nucleotides matching TRBD2. CDR3 size: 12 residues. J gave up 7 bases and V 8 bases, and 5 bases lay outside the gene matches. The germline V gene encodes CDR1 MNHEY and CDR2 SMNVEV (reference sequence). CDR3: CASGLAGRTQYF. The CDR3 DNA reads as TGTGCCAGCGGGCTAGCGGGGAGGACCCAGTACTTC.

The table lists this clone with a few counts. The gene calls are TRBV5-1 and TRBJ2-2, with a tentative D call TRBD1 (5 bases). Trimming removed 1 base at V and 4 bases at J, with 11 bases between. Germline CDR1 SGHRS, CDR2 YFSETQ. This CDR3 has 15 amino acids. The CDR3 spells CASSLTRGVTGELFF. The CDR3 bases are TGCGCCAGCAGCTTGACAAGGGGCGTCACCGGGGAGCTGTTTTTT.

This clone was detected only a few times. The chain has TRBV4-3 and TRBJ1-1; D ambiguous. The V end was cut by 4 bases, the J end by 8 bases, with 8 bases between. Germline V gene lookup returns CDR1 LGHNA and CDR2 YSLEER. This CDR3 contains 11 residues. The CDR3 spells CASSRGLEAFF. The CDR3 nucleotides read TGCGCCAGCAGCCGTGGACTGGAAGCTTTCTTT.

This clone was seen a few times. The chain is built from TRBV19 and TRBJ1-5, with unresolved D. Trimming removed 6 bases from V and 1 base from J, with 7 bases in between. CDR3 length: 13 amino acids. Germline values: CDR1 LNHDA, CDR2 SQIVND (reference sequence). The CDR3 DNA reads as TGTGCCAGTAGCCCCGTGAGCAATCAGCCCCAGCATTTT. Amino acids: CASSPVSNQPQHF.

J is TRBJ1-3 and V is TRBV24-1; 7 positions match TRBD1. This CDR3 spans 15 amino acids. V gave up 12 bases and J gave up 0 bases; unmatched junction bases: 10. CDR1 is KGHDR, CDR2 SFDVKD, per germline. The CDR3 here is CAPLTGNISGNTIYF. In nucleotides, the CDR3 is TGTGCCCCTTTGACAGGGAACATCTCTGGAAACACCATATATTTT.

This clone has more than one count but fewer than ten. This rearrangement joins TRBV20-1 to TRBJ1-1; possible D gene TRBD1, 6 bases. Per the germline V gene, CDR1 is DFQATT and CDR2 is SNEGSKA (reference sequence). The CDR3 is made up of 14 amino acids. V was shortened by 5 bases and J by 0 bases, with 13 bases between the two germline ends. This CDR3 reads CSARGQSMNTEAFF. For the CDR3, the DNA is TGCAGTGCTCGTGGACAGTCTATGAACACTGAAGCTTTCTTT.

About this clone itself: Other DNA sequences in the sample encode the same CDR3. The CDR3 spells CASSDGGATDTQYF. The CDR3 DNA reads TGCGCCAGCAGTGATGGCGGGGCCACAGATACGCAGTATTTT. The chain has TRBV10-1 and TRBJ2-3, with D perhaps matching TRBD2 (6 bases). The germline V gene has CDR1 WNHNN and CDR2 SYGVQD (reference sequence). V was trimmed by 3 bases and J by 2 bases, leaving 9 bases between them. This CDR3 is built from 14 residues.

J is TRBJ2-1 and V is TRBV9; TRBD1 matches 10 bases. The germline V gene encodes CDR1 SGDLS and CDR2 YYNGEE. V shed 1 base and J 8 bases; nucleotides not matched to a gene: 3. The CDR3 consists of 14 residues. The CDR3 DNA sequence: TGTGCCAGCAGCGTACGGGACAGGGGCTATGAGCAGTTCTTC. Protein product: CASSVRDRGYEQFF.